The 8 T cell receptor beta chains reported below all come from one sample, sequenced in a study of shared clonotypes between healthy human individuals. This table comes from immunoSEQ multiplex PCR, and its TCRdb copy is limited to in-frame clones, with some not included. The sample lists about 1.5 million clones; around 97% were seen once. The sequencing sample was made of naive CD4+ T cells sorted from blood. Noted subset: CD45RA+ positively selected. These receptors originate from a man aged 25 to 40 in good health.

The chain uses TRBV7-9 and TRBJ2-1; D is uncertain. Germline V gives CDR1 SEHNR, CDR2 FQNEAQ (reference sequence). The length of the CDR3 is 14 residues. The V gene lost 5 bases and the J gene lost 5 bases, with 13 bases spanning the gap. The CDR3 is CASSPAASHNEQFF. CDR3 nucleotide sequence: TGTGCCAGCAGCCCTGCGGCCAGCCACAATGAGCAGTTCTTC.

Points on this clone: The same CDR3 also results from other DNA sequences found in this sample. The chain has TRBV5-1 and TRBJ2-6; D remains ambiguous. The CDR3 length is 15 residues. The germline V gene encodes CDR1 SGHRS and CDR2 YFSETQ. V was cut by 1 base and J by 0 bases, with 5 bases left in between. DNA of the CDR3: TGCGCCAGCAGCTTGCTGTCCTCTGGGGCCAACGTCCTGACTTTC. As protein: CASSLLSSGANVLTF.

The V and J genes are TRBV11-3 and TRBJ1-4, with no clear D. CDR1 and CDR2 (germline): SGHNT, YENEEA. The CDR3 extends over 14 amino acids. The V gene lost 3 bases and the J gene lost 8 bases, with 13 bases spanning the gap. The CDR3 loop reads CASSFPGGGEKLFF. The DNA for the CDR3 is TGTGCCAGCAGCTTCCCGGGAGGTGGGGAAAAACTGTTTTTT.

The V gene is TRBV5-6, the J gene TRBJ2-1; 8 nucleotides line up with TRBD1. Germline CDR1 and CDR2: SGHDT and YYEEEE. Trimming cost V 2 bases and J 8 bases; bases outside gene matches: 6. This CDR3 spans 14 amino acids. CDR3: CASSLYRQGYEQFF. Here the CDR3 DNA reads TGTGCCAGCAGCTTATATCGACAGGGGTATGAGCAGTTCTTC.

Turning to this clone: The germline gene is not matched at one end of the junction; a read error may be the cause. The chain recombines TRBV7-9 with TRBJ1-4; D gene uncertain. CDR3 length: 14 amino acids. The germline V gene has CDR1 SEHNR and CDR2 FQNEAQ (reference sequence). DNA of the CDR3: TGTGCCAGCAGCTTAGATACCAGTTTTAGAGGGCAAGCCTTT. It is translated as CASSLDTSFRGQAF.

The chain couples TRBV5-4 to TRBJ1-3; possibly TRBD1 for D (5 bases). The germline gives CDR1 SGHNT, CDR2 YYREEE (reference sequence). The length of the CDR3 is 15 residues. With 3 bases removed from V and 3 bases from J, the gap between germline ends came to 13 bases. CDR3 in amino acids: CASSSPTDSGNTIYF. DNA for the CDR3: TGTGCCAGCAGCTCGCCTACCGACAGTGGAAACACCATATATTTT.

On this clone itself: This sample includes further DNA sequences coding for the same CDR3. The chain employs TRBV18 and TRBJ2-7; D possibly corresponds to TRBD1 (6 bases). V lost 3 bases and J lost 2, with 11 bases in between. This CDR3 comprises 14 residues. Germline V gives CDR1 KGHSH, CDR2 LQKENI. The chain's CDR3 is CASSPGQRPYEQYF. DNA for the CDR3: TGTGCCAGCTCACCCGGACAGAGGCCCTACGAGCAGTACTTC.

As to this clone: Additional DNA sequences in this sample encode the identical CDR3. This chain joins TRBV18 and TRBJ1-1; the D is unclear. The V end lost 6 bases, the J end lost 2 bases, and 13 bases lay between the germline ends. The CDR3 length is 14 residues. CDR1 and CDR2 from the germline V gene are KGHSH and LQKENI. The CDR3 DNA reads as TGTGCCAGCTCCCTTCGGACGGAAAACACTGAAGCTTTCTTT. Its protein is CASSLRTENTEAFF.